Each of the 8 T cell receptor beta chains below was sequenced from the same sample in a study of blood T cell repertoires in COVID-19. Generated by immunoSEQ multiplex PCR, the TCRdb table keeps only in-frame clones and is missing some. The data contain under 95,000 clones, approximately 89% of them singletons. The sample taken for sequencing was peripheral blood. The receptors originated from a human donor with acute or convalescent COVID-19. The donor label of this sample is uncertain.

The CDR3 sequence is CASTAPPGVGYTF. For the CDR3, the DNA is TGTGCCAGTACCGCACCCCCGGGTGTGGGCTACACCTTC. The gene calls are TRBV19 and TRBJ1-2; no clear D gene. The CDR3 is made up of 13 amino acids. The V gene's germline CDR1 is LNHDA and CDR2 SQIVND (reference sequence). V lost 7 bases, J lost 8 bases, and 17 bases lay in between.

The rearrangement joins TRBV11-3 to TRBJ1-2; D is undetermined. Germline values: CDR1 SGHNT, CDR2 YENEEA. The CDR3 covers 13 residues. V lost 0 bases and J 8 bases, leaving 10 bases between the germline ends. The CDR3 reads CASSLDNMWGYTF. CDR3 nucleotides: TGTGCCAGCAGCTTAGATAACATGTGGGGCTACACCTTC.

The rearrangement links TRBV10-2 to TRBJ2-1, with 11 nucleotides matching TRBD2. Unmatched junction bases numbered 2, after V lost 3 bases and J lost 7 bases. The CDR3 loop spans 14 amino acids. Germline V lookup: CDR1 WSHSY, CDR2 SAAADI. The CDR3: CASSELAGENEQFF. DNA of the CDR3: TGCGCCAGCAGTGAACTAGCGGGGGAGAATGAGCAGTTCTTC.

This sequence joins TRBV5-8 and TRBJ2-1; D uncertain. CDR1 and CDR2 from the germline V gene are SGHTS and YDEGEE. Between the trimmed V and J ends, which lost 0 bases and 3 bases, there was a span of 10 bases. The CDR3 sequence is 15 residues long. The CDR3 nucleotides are TGTGCCAGCAGCTTGGGGCAGGCGATCTACAATGAGCAGTTCTTC. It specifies CASSLGQAIYNEQFF.

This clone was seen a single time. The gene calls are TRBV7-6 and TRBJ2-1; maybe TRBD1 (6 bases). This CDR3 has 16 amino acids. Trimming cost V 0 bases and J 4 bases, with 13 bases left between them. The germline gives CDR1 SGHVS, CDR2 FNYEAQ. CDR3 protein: CASSLAVLTGYNEQFF. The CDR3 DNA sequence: TGTGCCAGCAGCTTAGCGGTGTTAACAGGGTACAATGAGCAGTTCTTC.

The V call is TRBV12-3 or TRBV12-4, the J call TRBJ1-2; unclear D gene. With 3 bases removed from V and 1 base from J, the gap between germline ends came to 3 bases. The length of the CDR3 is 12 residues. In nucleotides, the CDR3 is TGTGCCAGCAGTTTCAGTAACTATGGCTACACCTTC. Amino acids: CASSFSNYGYTF.

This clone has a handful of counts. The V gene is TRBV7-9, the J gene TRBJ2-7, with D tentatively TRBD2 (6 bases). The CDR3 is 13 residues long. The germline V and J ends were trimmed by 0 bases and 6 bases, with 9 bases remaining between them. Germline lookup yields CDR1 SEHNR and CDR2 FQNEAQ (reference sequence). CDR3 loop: CASSLAGGGEQYF. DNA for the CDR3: TGTGCCAGCAGCTTAGCGGGGGGTGGCGAGCAGTACTTC. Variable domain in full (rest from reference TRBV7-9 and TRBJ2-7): DTGVSQNPRHKITKRGQNVTFRCDPISEHNRLYWYRQTLGQGPEFLTYFQNEAQLEKSRLLSDRFSAERPKGSFSTLEIQRTEQGDSAMYLCASSLAGGGEQYFGPGTRLTVT.

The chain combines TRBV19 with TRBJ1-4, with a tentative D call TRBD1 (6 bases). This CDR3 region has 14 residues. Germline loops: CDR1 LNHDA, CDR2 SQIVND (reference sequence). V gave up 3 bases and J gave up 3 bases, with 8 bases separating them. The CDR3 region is CASSMWGPNEKLFF. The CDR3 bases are TGTGCCAGTAGTATGTGGGGGCCTAATGAAAAACTGTTTTTT.